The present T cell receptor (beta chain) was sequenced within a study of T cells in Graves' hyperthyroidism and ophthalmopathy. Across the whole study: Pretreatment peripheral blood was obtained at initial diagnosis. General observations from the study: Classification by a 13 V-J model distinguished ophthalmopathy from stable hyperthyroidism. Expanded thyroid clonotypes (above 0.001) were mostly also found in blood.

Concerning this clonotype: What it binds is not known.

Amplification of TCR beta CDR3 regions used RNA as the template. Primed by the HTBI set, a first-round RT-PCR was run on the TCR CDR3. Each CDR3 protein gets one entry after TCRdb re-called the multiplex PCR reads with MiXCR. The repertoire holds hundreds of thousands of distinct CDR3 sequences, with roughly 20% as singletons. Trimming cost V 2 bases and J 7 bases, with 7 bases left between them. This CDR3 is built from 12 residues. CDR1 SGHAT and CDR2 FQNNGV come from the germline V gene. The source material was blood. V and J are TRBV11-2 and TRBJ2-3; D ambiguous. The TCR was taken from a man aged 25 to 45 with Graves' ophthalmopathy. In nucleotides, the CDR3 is TGTGCCAGCAGCTTACTGGAGAATACGCAGTATTTT. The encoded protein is CASSLLENTQYF.